Listed below are T cell receptor beta chains from one sample, sequenced in a study of blood T cell repertoires in COVID-19. Produced via immunoSEQ multiplex PCR; TCRdb's table is partial and in-frame only. The top ten hold around 13% of the sample, which has about 52,000 clones, around 84% seen once. The sequencing sample was made of peripheral blood. The origin of the receptors is a man between 65 and 80 years old with acute or convalescent COVID-19. Each CDR3 is given with its conserved first and last residue. The D gene is left open where the match is weak. For some rows the clone size is stated as once, few or many, or as a class when expanded; others skip it.

>NA|14|NA|TRBV3-1/TRBV3-2|TRBJ2-1
CASSVSLARNEQFF
TGTGCCAGCAGCGTCTCACTAGCAAGGAATGAGCAGTTCTTC
>TRBD1|11|NA|TRBV20-1|TRBJ1-2
CSAEGQGGYTF
TGCAGTGCAGAGGGACAGGGAGGGTACACCTTC
>NA|13|NA|TRBV24-1|TRBJ2-5
CATSDLGRETQYF
TGTGCCACCAGTGATTTGGGCAGGGAGACCCAGTACTTC
>TRBD1|16|NA|TRBV7-6|TRBJ2-2
CASSFRTGGNTGELFF
TGTGCCAGCAGCTTCCGGACAGGGGGGAACACCGGGGAGCTGTTTTTT
>TRBD2|16|few|TRBV9|TRBJ2-4
CASSVGASGGQNIQYF
TGTGCCAGCAGCGTAGGGGCTAGCGGGGGGCAAAACATTCAGTACTTC
>TRBD1|15|few|TRBV27|TRBJ1-2
CASSFWDRVDYGYTF
TGTGCCAGCAGTTTTTGGGACAGGGTAGACTATGGCTACACCTTC
>NA|15|few|TRBV7-8|TRBJ1-5
CASSLFRDSNQPQHF
TGTGCCAGCAGCTTATTCAGGGATAGCAATCAGCCCCAGCATTTT
>TRBD1|14|NA|TRBV7-2|TRBJ1-5
CASNPGQGSQPQHF
TGTGCCAGCAACCCGGGACAGGGGAGTCAGCCCCAGCATTTT
>NA|12|NA|TRBV14|TRBJ2-7
CASSPDSHEQYF
TGTGCCAGCAGCCCGGACAGCCACGAGCAGTACTTC
>NA|15|NA|TRBV27|TRBJ1-1
CASSGPAGYRSEAFF
TGTGCCAGCAGTGGACCCGCGGGGTATAGGTCTGAAGCTTTCTTT
>NA|14|NA|TRBV10-1|TRBJ1-1
CALWRDPVNTEAFF
TGCGCCCTGTGGAGAGATCCCGTGAACACTGAAGCTTTCTTT
>TRBD1|15|NA|TRBV7-9|TRBJ2-2
CASSFRTGLSGELFF
TGTGCCAGCAGTTTTAGGACAGGTTTATCCGGGGAGCTGTTTTTT
>NA|17|NA|TRBV11-3|TRBJ2-6
CASGLTVAPSGANVLTF
TGTGCCAGTGGGTTGACAGTCGCCCCCTCTGGGGCCAACGTCCTGACTTTC
>NA|14|NA|TRBV7-9|TRBJ2-1
CASSSPPRLGPPVF
TGTGCCAGCAGCTCCCCCCCCCGGCTAGGCCCACCGGTCTTC
>NA|16|NA|TRBV4-3|TRBJ1-1
CASSRLAAQVNTEAFF
TGCGCCAGCAGCCGCCTAGCCGCGCAAGTGAACACTGAAGCTTTCTTT
>TRBD1|16|NA|TRBV5-1|TRBJ2-1
CASSPGQGNSYNEQFF
TGCGCCAGCAGCCCGGGACAGGGGAATTCCTACAATGAGCAGTTCTTC
>NA|14|NA|TRBV24-1|TRBJ2-1
CATSERQGRDEQFF
TGTGCCACCAGTGAGCGACAGGGGAGGGATGAGCAGTTCTTC
>TRBD1|14|NA|TRBV19|TRBJ2-2
CASSLDRAAGELFF
TGTGCCAGTAGTCTTGACAGGGCCGCCGGGGAGCTGTTTTTT
>NA|14|NA|TRBV7-2|TRBJ2-7
CASSLEAVEYEQYF
TGTGCCAGCAGCTTAGAAGCGGTCGAATACGAGCAGTACTTC
>NA|14|NA|TRBV3-1/TRBV3-2|TRBJ1-1
CASSQRGTTGEAFF
TGTGCCAGCAGCCAGCGGGGGACCACTGGTGAAGCTTTCTTT
>NA|14|NA|TRBV7-3|TRBJ1-1
CASSLIDRNTEAFF
TGTGCCAGCAGCTTAATAGACAGAAACACTGAAGCTTTCTTT
>TRBD1|13|once|TRBV30|TRBJ2-4
CAWSLGQGNIQYF
TGTGCCTGGAGTCTCGGACAGGGCAACATTCAGTACTTC
>NA|15|NA|TRBV24-1|TRBJ1-1
CATSDWAQQNTEAFF
TGTGCCACCAGTGATTGGGCTCAACAGAACACTGAAGCTTTCTTT
>TRBD1|13|NA|TRBV5-6|TRBJ2-4
CASSFGTGPTQYF
TGTGCCAGCAGCTTCGGGACAGGGCCCACTCAGTACTTC
>NA|14|NA|TRBV19|TRBJ2-3
CASSSTDSPRAQYF
TGTGCCAGTAGTTCGACGGATAGCCCCAGGGCGCAGTATTTT
>TRBD2|17|NA|TRBV5-4|TRBJ2-5
CASSFPRGVVSGETQYF
TGTGCCAGCAGCTTCCCCCGTGGGGTTGTTAGCGGGGAGACCCAGTACTTC
>NA|14|NA|TRBV9|TRBJ1-4
CASSAGTTNEKLFF
TGTGCCAGCAGCGCAGGGACAACTAATGAAAAACTGTTTTTT
>NA|14|NA|TRBV3-1/TRBV3-2|TRBJ1-4
CASSQVTGGEKLFF
TGTGCCAGCAGCCAAGTAACGGGAGGGGAAAAACTGTTTTTT
>TRBD2|13|NA|TRBV5-1|TRBJ2-1
CASSLPASGVQFF
TGCGCCAGCAGCTTGCCGGCGAGCGGGGTGCAGTTCTTC
>NA|13|NA|TRBV18|TRBJ1-2
CASSPNTGYGYTF
TGTGCCAGCTCACCAAATACAGGTTATGGCTACACCTTC
>TRBD1|15|NA|TRBV11-2|TRBJ2-1
CASSLGTGLDNEQFF
TGTGCCAGCAGCTTAGGGACAGGGCTCGACAATGAGCAGTTCTTC
>TRBD1|14|once|TRBV7-9|TRBJ1-2
CASGLTGKDYGYTF
TGTGCCAGCGGCCTGACAGGGAAAGACTATGGCTACACCTTC
>TRBD1|13|NA|TRBV5-6|TRBJ1-2
CASSRTGFNGYTF
TGTGCCAGCAGCCGGACAGGGTTCAATGGCTACACCTTC
>TRBD2|18|NA|TRBV15|TRBJ2-1
CATSTVLAGGSSYNEQFF
TGTGCCACCAGCACCGTACTAGCGGGAGGTAGCTCCTACAATGAGCAGTTCTTC
>TRBD2|16|NA|TRBV11-2|TRBJ2-1
CASSLGPSGGAYEQFF
TGTGCCAGCAGCTTAGGGCCTAGCGGGGGGGCATACGAGCAGTTCTTC
>NA|15|NA|TRBV14|TRBJ2-1
CASSHIFPSGNEQFF
TGTGCCAGCAGCCATATCTTTCCCTCGGGCAATGAGCAGTTCTTC
>NA|11|NA|TRBV29-1|TRBJ1-1
CSVAPSTEAFF
TGCAGCGTTGCCCCTAGCACTGAAGCTTTCTTT
>TRBD2|18|NA|TRBV5-4|TRBJ2-1
CASSLRLAGLGSYNEQFF
TGTGCCAGCAGCTTGCGACTAGCGGGATTAGGGTCCTACAATGAGCAGTTCTTC
>NA|13|NA|TRBV5-1|TRBJ2-3
CASSLGYTDTQYF
TGCGCCAGCAGCTTGGGCTACACAGATACGCAGTATTTT
>NA|13|NA|TRBV12-3/TRBV12-4|TRBJ1-1
CASSLVRNTEAFF
TGTGCCAGCAGTTTAGTGAGAAACACTGAAGCTTTCTTT
>NA|14|NA|TRBV5-4|TRBJ2-5
CASSFDSYQETQYF
TGTGCCAGCAGCTTTGACAGTTACCAAGAGACCCAGTACTTC
>NA|14|NA|TRBV19|TRBJ1-1
CASSRQQGDTEAFF
TGTGCCAGTAGTAGACAACAAGGGGACACTGAAGCTTTCTTT
>TRBD1|13|NA|TRBV7-9|TRBJ2-7
CASRQGQGLGQYF
TGTGCCAGCAGACAAGGACAGGGACTGGGGCAGTACTTC
>TRBD1|15|NA|TRBV24-1|TRBJ2-3
CATSDAGQATDTQYF
TGTGCCACCAGTGATGCCGGACAGGCCACAGATACGCAGTATTTT
>TRBD1|14|NA|TRBV7-9|TRBJ1-1
CASRWTGSFTEAFF
TGTGCCAGCAGATGGACAGGGTCGTTTACTGAAGCTTTCTTT
>NA|13|NA|TRBV29-1|TRBJ2-1
CSVVEGTYNEQFF
TGCAGCGTTGTCGAGGGAACCTACAATGAGCAGTTCTTC
>TRBD1|15|NA|TRBV28|TRBJ2-7
CASREEGQGVYEQYF
TGTGCCAGCAGAGAAGAAGGACAGGGCGTTTACGAGCAGTACTTC
>TRBD2|15|NA|TRBV7-7|TRBJ2-3
CASSPSGGFTDTQYF
TGTGCTAGCAGCCCTAGCGGGGGGTTCACAGATACGCAGTATTTT
>NA|14|NA|TRBV5-5|TRBJ1-2
CASSLGQGRGGYTF
TGTGCCAGCAGCTTGGGGCAGGGGAGAGGTGGCTACACCTTC
>NA|14|NA|TRBV5-4|TRBJ1-1
CASTGQLMNTEAFF
TGTGCCAGCACCGGACAGCTTATGAACACTGAAGCTTTCTTT
>TRBD1|15|NA|TRBV4-3|TRBJ2-1
CASSIPGQGYNEQFF
TGCGCCAGCAGTATTCCGGGACAGGGTTACAATGAGCAGTTCTTC
>NA|15|NA|TRBV19|TRBJ1-2
CASRTPQGSRYGYTF
TGTGCCAGTAGGACACCTCAGGGGTCCCGCTATGGCTACACCTTC